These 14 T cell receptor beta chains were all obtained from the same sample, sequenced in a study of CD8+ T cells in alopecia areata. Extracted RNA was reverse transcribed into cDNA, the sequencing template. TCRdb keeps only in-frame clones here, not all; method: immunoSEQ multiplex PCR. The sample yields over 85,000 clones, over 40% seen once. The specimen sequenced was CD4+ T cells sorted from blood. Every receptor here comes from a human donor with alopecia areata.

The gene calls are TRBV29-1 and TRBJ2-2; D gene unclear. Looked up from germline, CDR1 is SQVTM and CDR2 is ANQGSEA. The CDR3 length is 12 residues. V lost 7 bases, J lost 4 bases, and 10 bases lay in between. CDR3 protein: CSAPFGTGELFF. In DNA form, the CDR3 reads TGCAGCGCCCCGTTTGGCACCGGGGAGCTGTTTTTT.

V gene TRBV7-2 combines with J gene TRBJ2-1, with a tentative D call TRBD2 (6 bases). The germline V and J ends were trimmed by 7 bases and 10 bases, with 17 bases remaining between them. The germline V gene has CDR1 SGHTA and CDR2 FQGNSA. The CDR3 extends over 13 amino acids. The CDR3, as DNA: TGTGCCAGCAATGGGGACTCCCACCCCGAGCAGTTCTTC. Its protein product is CASNGDSHPEQFF.

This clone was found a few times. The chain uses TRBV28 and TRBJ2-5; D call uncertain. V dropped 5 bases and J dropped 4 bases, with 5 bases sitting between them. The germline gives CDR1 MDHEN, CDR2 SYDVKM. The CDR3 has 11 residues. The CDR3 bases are TGTGCCAGCAGTCCACGAGAGACCCAGTACTTC. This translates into CASSPRETQYF.

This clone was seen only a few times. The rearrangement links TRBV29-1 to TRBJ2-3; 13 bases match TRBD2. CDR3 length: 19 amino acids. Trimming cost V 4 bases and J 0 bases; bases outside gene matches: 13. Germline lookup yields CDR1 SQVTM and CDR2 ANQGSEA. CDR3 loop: CSVGRVLAGGSTSTDTQYF. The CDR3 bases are TGCAGCGTTGGCAGGGTACTAGCGGGAGGGTCCACTAGCACAGATACGCAGTATTTT.

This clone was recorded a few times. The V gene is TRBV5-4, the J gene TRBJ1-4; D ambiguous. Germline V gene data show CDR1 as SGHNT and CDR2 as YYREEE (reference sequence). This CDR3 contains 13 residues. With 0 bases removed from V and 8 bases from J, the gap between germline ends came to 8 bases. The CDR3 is CASSLDRREKLFF. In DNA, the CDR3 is TGTGCCAGCAGCTTGGACCGTCGGGAAAAACTGTTTTTT.

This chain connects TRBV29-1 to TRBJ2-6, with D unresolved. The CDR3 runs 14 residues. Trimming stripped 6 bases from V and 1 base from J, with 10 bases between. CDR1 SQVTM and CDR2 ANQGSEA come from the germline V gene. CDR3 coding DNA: TGCAGCGTCTCACTTTATTCTGGGGCCAACGTCCTGACTTTC. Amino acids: CSVSLYSGANVLTF.

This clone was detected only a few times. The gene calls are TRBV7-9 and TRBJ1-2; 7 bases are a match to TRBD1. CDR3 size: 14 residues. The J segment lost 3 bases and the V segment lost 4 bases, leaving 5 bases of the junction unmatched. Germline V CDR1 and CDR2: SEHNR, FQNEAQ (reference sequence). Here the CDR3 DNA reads TGTGCCAGCAGCTGGCAGCAGGGGGACTATGGCTACACCTTC. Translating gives CASSWQQGDYGYTF.

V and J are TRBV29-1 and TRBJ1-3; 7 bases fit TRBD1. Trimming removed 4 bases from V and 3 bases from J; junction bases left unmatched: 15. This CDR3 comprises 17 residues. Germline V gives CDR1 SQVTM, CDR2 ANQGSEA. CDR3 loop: CSVAGQPSYKGGNTIYF. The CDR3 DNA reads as TGCAGCGTTGCGGGACAGCCCTCGTATAAAGGTGGAAACACCATATATTTT. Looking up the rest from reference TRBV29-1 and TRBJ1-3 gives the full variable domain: SAVISQKPSRDICQRGTSLTIQCQVDSQVTMMFWYRQQPGQSLTLIATANQGSEATYESGFVIDKFPISRPNLTFSTLTVSNMSPEDSSIYLCSVAGQPSYKGGNTIYFGEGSWLTVV.

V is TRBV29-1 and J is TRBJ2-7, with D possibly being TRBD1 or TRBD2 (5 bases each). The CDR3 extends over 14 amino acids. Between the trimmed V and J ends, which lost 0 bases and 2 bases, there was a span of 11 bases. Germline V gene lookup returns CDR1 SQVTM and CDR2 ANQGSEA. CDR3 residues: CSVEDQGTTYEQYF. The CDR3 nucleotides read TGCAGCGTTGAAGATCAAGGGACCACCTACGAGCAGTACTTC.

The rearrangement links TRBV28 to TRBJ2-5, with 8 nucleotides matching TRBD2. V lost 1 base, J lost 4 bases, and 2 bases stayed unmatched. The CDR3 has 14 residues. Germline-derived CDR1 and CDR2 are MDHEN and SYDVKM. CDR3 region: CASSLSTSGETQYF. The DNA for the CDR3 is TGTGCCAGCAGTTTATCAACTAGCGGAGAGACCCAGTACTTC. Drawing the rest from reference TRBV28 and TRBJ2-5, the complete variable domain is DVKVTQSSRYLVKRTGEKVFLECVQDMDHENMFWYRQDPGLGLRLIYFSYDVKMKEKGDIPEGYSVSREKKERFSLILESASTNQTSMYLCASSLSTSGETQYFGPGTRLLVL.

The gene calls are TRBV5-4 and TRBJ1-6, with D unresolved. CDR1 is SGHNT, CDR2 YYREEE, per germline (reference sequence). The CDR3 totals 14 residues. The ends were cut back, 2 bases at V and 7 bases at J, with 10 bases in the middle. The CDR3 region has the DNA TGTGCCAGCAGCTTAGAACAGAGGAATTCACCCCTCCACTTT. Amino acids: CASSLEQRNSPLHF.

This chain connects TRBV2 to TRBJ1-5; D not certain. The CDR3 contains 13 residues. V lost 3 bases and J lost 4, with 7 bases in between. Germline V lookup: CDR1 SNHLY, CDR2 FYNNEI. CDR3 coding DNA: TGTGCCAGCAGTGAGGTGAGGAATCAGCCCCAGCATTTT. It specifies CASSEVRNQPQHF.

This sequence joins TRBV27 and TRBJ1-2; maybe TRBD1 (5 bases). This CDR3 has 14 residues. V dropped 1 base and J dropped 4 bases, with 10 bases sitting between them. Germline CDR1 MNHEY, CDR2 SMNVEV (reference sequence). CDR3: CASSLWGIGYGYTF. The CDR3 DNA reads TGTGCCAGCAGTTTATGGGGGATCGGCTATGGCTACACCTTC.

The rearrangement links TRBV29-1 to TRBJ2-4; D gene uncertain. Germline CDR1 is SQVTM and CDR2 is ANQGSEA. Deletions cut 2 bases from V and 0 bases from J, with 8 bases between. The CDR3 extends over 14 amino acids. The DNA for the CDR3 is TGCAGCGTTGAACCAAATTTAGCCAAAAACATTCAGTACTTC. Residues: CSVEPNLAKNIQYF.